The clone carrying this T cell receptor (beta chain) has a count of ten or more. The antigen is unknown. TCR beta CDR3 regions were amplified from RNA. In the first-round RT-PCR of the TCR CDR3, the HTBI primer set was used. TCRdb itself ran the multiplex PCR reads through MiXCR, one entry per CDR3 protein. The sample contains around 350,000 distinct CDR3 sequences, less than 20% of which appear only once. This entry is derived from a study of T cells in Graves' hyperthyroidism and ophthalmopathy. V lost 4 bases to trimming and J lost 0 bases, with 7 bases between them. The CDR3 runs 14 residues. Germline values: CDR1 MNHEY, CDR2 SMNVEV (reference sequence). Study outcomes and limitations: Through a model of 13 V-J features, ophthalmopathy was separated from stable hyperthyroidism.

The rearrangement links TRBV27 to TRBJ1-5; D is undetermined. Sequencing was carried out using blood. The TCR sequence derives from a woman in her late teens or twenties with Graves' hyperthyroidism that later progressed to Graves' ophthalmopathy. The CDR3 reads CASSSRLSNQPQHF. The CDR3 DNA sequence: TGTGCCAGCAGTTCCCGTCTTAGCAATCAGCCCCAGCATTTT.